These T cell receptor beta chains were read from a single sample in a study of cytomegalovirus exposure and HLA in healthy donors. Libraries were prepared by immunoSEQ multiplex PCR; TCRdb keeps only in-frame clonotypes and omits some of them. Among under 200,000 clones listed, around 75% were seen once. The sample comprised PBMCs. Every receptor here comes from a woman in her 50s in good health and CMV-seropositive. The CDR3 runs from the conserved cysteine through the conserved F or W. The order of the fields is V gene, clone size, J gene, CDR3 length, D gene, CDR3 DNA, CDR3 protein. The D gene is left open where the match is weak. The listing skips clone size in some rows; elsewhere it reads once, few, many or a size class.

>TRBV2|NA|TRBJ1-6|15|TRBD1
TGTGCCAGACGGGACAGGGGCTCCTATAATTCACCCCTCCACTTT
CARRDRGSYNSPLHF
>TRBV19|NA|TRBJ1-5|17|NA
TGTGCCAGTACTCTTCATCAGCGACAGGACGTCAATCAGCCCCAGCATTTT
CASTLHQRQDVNQPQHF
>TRBV25-1|NA|TRBJ2-5|15|TRBD2
TGTGCCAGCAGTGAATTTAGCGGGGGGAGAGAGACCCAGTACTTC
CASSEFSGGRETQYF
>TRBV6-8|NA|TRBJ1-2|16|TRBD1
TGTGCCAGCAGCCAGCTAGACAGGGGGAGGGCCTATGGCTACACCTTC
CASSQLDRGRAYGYTF
>TRBV4-1|NA|TRBJ1-3|17|TRBD1
TGCGCCAGCAGCCACCCCGGGACAGGATACTCTGGAAACACCATATATTTT
CASSHPGTGYSGNTIYF
>TRBV2|once|TRBJ1-5|13|NA
TGTGCCAGCAGTACGGAGGGGAATCAGCCCCAGCATTTT
CASSTEGNQPQHF
>TRBV6-1|NA|TRBJ1-2|15|TRBD1
TGTGCCAGCAGTGTTTCCGGGACAGGGCACTATGGCTACACCTTC
CASSVSGTGHYGYTF
>TRBV27|NA|TRBJ1-5|16|NA
TGTGCCAGCAGCGACCGGGACGGGAGAGCCAATCAGCCCCAGCATTTT
CASSDRDGRANQPQHF
>TRBV6-1|NA|TRBJ2-3|15|NA
TGTGCCAGCCGTTTGTTGGAGGGGTCCACAGATACGCAGTATTTT
CASRLLEGSTDTQYF
>TRBV9|NA|TRBJ1-1|10|NA
TGTGCCAGCGGGGGGGAGGAAGCTTTCTTT
CASGGEEAFF
>TRBV5-4|NA|TRBJ1-1|15|NA
TGTGCCAGCAGCCCGCAGGGACAACCAAACACTGAAGCTTTCTTT
CASSPQGQPNTEAFF
>TRBV5-1|NA|TRBJ2-7|14|NA
TGCGCCAGCAGCCAGACTTCGGAGGGCTACGAGCAGTACTTC
CASSQTSEGYEQYF
>TRBV5-1|NA|TRBJ1-1|16|NA
TGCGCCAGCAGCTTGGGTATTGGGGCGGGGGACACTGAAGCTTTCTTT
CASSLGIGAGDTEAFF
>TRBV6-5|NA|TRBJ1-2|15|TRBD1
TGTGCCAGCAGTTTCACAGGGGGAGCTAACTATGGCTACACCTTC
CASSFTGGANYGYTF
>TRBV6-4|NA|TRBJ1-4|12|NA
TGTGCCAGCAAGAAACAGGGTGAAAAACTGTTTTTT
CASKKQGEKLFF
>TRBV28|NA|TRBJ1-4|15|TRBD1
TGTGCCAGCAGTCCCGGGGACAGGTACAATGAAAAACTGTTTTTT
CASSPGDRYNEKLFF